These 20 T cell receptor beta chains share one sample of origin, sequenced in a study of CD8 T cells in Susac syndrome. Random hexamers were used to reverse transcribe an amount of roughly 0.5 to 1 ug RNA. TCRdb re-derived calls from the immunoSEQ multiplex PCR reads in MiXCR, one entry per CDR3 protein. In the table there are 130,000 or so distinct CDR3 sequences, roughly 76% of which are singletons. The material sequenced was CD8+ T cells from PBMCs. The receptors originated from a human donor with multiple sclerosis.

The chain joins TRBV5-6 to TRBJ2-7, with TRBD1 as a possible D gene (5 bases). Germline V gene lookup returns CDR1 SGHDT and CDR2 YYEEEE. Trimming removed 3 bases from V and 4 bases from J, with 11 bases in between. The CDR3 totals 13 residues. CDR3 coding DNA: TGTGCCAGCAGCTCGACAGTTTCTTACGAGCAGTACGTC. The encoded protein is CASSSTVSYEQYV.

The rearrangement uses TRBV20-1 and TRBJ2-3; TRBD1 aligns across 10 bases. Germline values: CDR1 DFQATT, CDR2 SNEGSKA (reference sequence). CDR3 length: 16 residues. Trimming removed 0 bases from V and 4 bases from J; junction bases left unmatched: 7. The CDR3, as DNA: TGCAGTGCTAGAGATTTGACAGGGGGCGATCCAGATACGCAGTATTTT. This gives the protein CSARDLTGGDPDTQYF.

This clonotype has only one observation. V gene TRBV9 combines with J gene TRBJ1-2, with a tentative D call TRBD1 (6 bases). This CDR3 has 14 residues. Germline V gene lookup returns CDR1 SGDLS and CDR2 YYNGEE. Trimming took off 0 bases at V and 2 bases at J, with 8 bases between the two ends. CDR3 in amino acids: CASSVVGGNYGYTF. The CDR3 nucleotides are TGTGCCAGCAGCGTAGTCGGGGGCAACTATGGCTACACCTTC.

The chain couples TRBV6-1 to TRBJ2-5; D not certain. V shed 5 bases and J shed 1 base, with 8 bases lying between them. Germline V CDR1 and CDR2: MNHNS, SASEGT. The CDR3 is 13 amino acids. CDR3 loop: CASSPVAQETQYF. CDR3 nucleotides: TGTGCCAGCAGTCCGGTCGCCCAAGAGACCCAGTACTTC.

This clonotype was seen only once. V and J are TRBV5-6 and TRBJ1-1, with 8 nucleotides matching TRBD1. Germline V gene data show CDR1 as SGHDT and CDR2 as YYEEEE. This CDR3 region has 16 residues. After removal of 0 bases from V and 0 bases from J, the junction contained 4 bases not matched to a gene. The CDR3 here is CASSLAGGGMNTEAFF. CDR3 coding DNA: TGTGCCAGCAGCTTGGCAGGGGGCGGGATGAACACTGAAGCTTTCTTT.

The rearrangement uses TRBV12-3 or TRBV12-4 and TRBJ1-2, with D perhaps matching TRBD1 (6 bases). The CDR3 has 18 amino acids. Trimming left V 1 base short and J 4 bases short, with 22 bases between. The CDR3, as DNA: TGTGCCAGCAGTTTAGGTCACCAGGAGGACAGTAGGCTCTATGGCTACACCTTC. This translates into CASSLGHQEDSRLYGYTF.

The chain carries TRBV5-1 and TRBJ2-2, with 9 bases fitting TRBD1. The length of the CDR3 is 16 residues. The germline gives CDR1 SGHRS, CDR2 YFSETQ. V lost 4 bases to trimming and J lost 0 bases; unmatched junction nucleotides: 4. The CDR3 sequence is CASSAGQGSNTGELFF. CDR3 nucleotides: TGCGCCAGCAGCGCGGGACAGGGATCGAACACCGGGGAGCTGTTTTTT. Supplemented by reference TRBV5-1 and TRBJ2-2, the full variable domain reads KAGVTQTPRYLIKTRGQQVTLSCSPISGHRSVSWYQQTPGQGLQFLFEYFSETQRNKGNFPGRFSGRQFSNSRSEMNVSTLELGDSALYLCASSAGQGSNTGELFFGEGSRLTVL.

The CDR3 loop reads CASSEGETGVGYTF. The DNA of the CDR3 is TGTGCCAGCAGTGAAGGCGAGACAGGGGTCGGCTACACCTTC. The V call is TRBV25-1, the J call TRBJ1-2, with 8 bases identical to TRBD1. CDR3 length: 14 residues. Trimming at V came to 2 bases and at J to 8 bases, leaving 7 bases not matched to a gene. From germline, CDR1 is MGHDK and CDR2 SYGVNS.

The rearrangement uses TRBV7-9 and TRBJ1-2, with TRBD1 identical over 8 bases. The germline gives CDR1 SEHNR, CDR2 FQNEAQ (reference sequence). This CDR3 contains 13 residues. V lost 5 bases to trimming and J lost 2 bases; unmatched junction nucleotides: 1. CDR3 coding DNA: TGTGCCAGCAGCCGGGACAGGAACTATGGCTACACCTTC. Residues: CASSRDRNYGYTF.

The chain uses TRBV12-3 or TRBV12-4 and TRBJ1-1; D is ambiguous. The germline V and J ends were trimmed by 4 bases and 10 bases, with 7 bases remaining between them. The CDR3 runs 10 residues. The CDR3 coding sequence is TGTGCCAGCAGTTCCCTCACAGCTTTCTTT. Translation: CASSSLTAFF.

The CDR3 region has the DNA TGTGCCAGTAGTATGAGCCCTGCACGGAACACTGAAGCTTTCTTT. Its protein product is CASSMSPARNTEAFF. The chain is built from TRBV19 and TRBJ1-1, with D unclear. Trimming pared 3 bases from V and 1 base from J, leaving 12 bases between. Germline V gives CDR1 LNHDA, CDR2 SQIVND (reference sequence). This CDR3 spans 15 amino acids.

The chain carries TRBV28 and TRBJ2-3, with D possibly matching TRBD2 (5 bases). V was pared by 6 bases and J by 2 bases, with 18 bases between. Per the germline V gene, CDR1 is MDHEN and CDR2 is SYDVKM. There are 16 residues in the CDR3. In DNA, the CDR3 is TGTGCCAGCAGGTTCCCCAGCGGTGAGCTCACAGATACGCAGTATTTT. Translating gives CASRFPSGELTDTQYF.

This clonotype came up a few times. This rearrangement joins TRBV7-2 to TRBJ2-1, with D possibly being TRBD1 (5 bases). This CDR3 has 12 residues. V was cut by 3 bases and J by 7 bases, with 7 bases left in between. CDR1 and CDR2 (germline): SGHTA, FQGNSA. The CDR3, as DNA: TGTGCCAGCAGCTTTCAGGGTAATGAGCAGTTCTTC. Its protein product is CASSFQGNEQFF.

The chain is built from TRBV10-3 and TRBJ2-4; D is unresolved. The CDR3 spans 13 residues. CDR1 and CDR2 (germline): ENHRY, SYGVKD. Trimming left V 8 bases short and J 0 bases short, with 8 bases between. The CDR3 reads CAIHIIAKNIQYF. For the CDR3, the DNA is TGTGCCATCCACATTATAGCCAAAAACATTCAGTACTTC.

The chain is built from TRBV12-3 or TRBV12-4 and TRBJ2-3; D unresolved. V was shortened by 1 base and J by 6 bases, with 8 bases between the two germline ends. The length of the CDR3 is 13 residues. The CDR3 region has the DNA TGTGCCAGCAGTTTAGAGGTGGCGGATACGCAGTATTTT. This gives the protein CASSLEVADTQYF.

This sequence joins TRBV7-8 and TRBJ1-1; D possibly corresponds to TRBD1 (6 bases). This CDR3 region has 15 residues. Trimming stripped 3 bases from V and 5 bases from J, with 16 bases between. Germline V gene lookup returns CDR1 SGHVS and CDR2 FQNEAQ. The CDR3 DNA reads TGTGCCAGCAGCTTCTCGGACAGTGGGAAGACTGAAGCTTTCTTT. This translates into CASSFSDSGKTEAFF.

The chain has TRBV29-1 and TRBJ1-2, with no clear D. The germline gives CDR1 SQVTM, CDR2 ANQGSEA. There are 12 residues in the CDR3. V shed 2 bases and J shed 5 bases, with 9 bases lying between them. CDR3: CSVEYGQYGYTF. CDR3 DNA sequence: TGCAGCGTTGAATACGGTCAATATGGCTACACCTTC. Drawing the rest from reference TRBV29-1 and TRBJ1-2, the complete variable domain is SAVISQKPSRDICQRGTSLTIQCQVDSQVTMMFWYRQQPGQSLTLIATANQGSEATYESGFVIDKFPISRPNLTFSTLTVSNMSPEDSSIYLCSVEYGQYGYTFGSGTRLTVV.

The gene calls are TRBV24-1 and TRBJ1-2; D is ambiguous. This CDR3 contains 11 residues. Germline-derived CDR1 and CDR2 are KGHDR and SFDVKD. V dropped 2 bases and J dropped 3 bases, with 0 bases sitting between them. CDR3 coding DNA: TGTGCCACCAGTGATTACTATGGCTACACCTTC. Its translation is CATSDYYGYTF.

This clonotype was counted between two and nine times. The chain couples TRBV20-1 to TRBJ2-7; D gene uncertain. Trimming left V 0 bases short and J 0 bases short, with 3 bases between. The CDR3 sequence is 12 residues long. Germline V gives CDR1 DFQATT, CDR2 SNEGSKA (reference sequence). CDR3 sequence reads: CSARESSYEQYF. Written as DNA, the CDR3 is TGCAGTGCTAGAGAATCCTCCTACGAGCAGTACTTC.

In this sample, this clonotype turned up once. The genes are TRBV10-3 and TRBJ1-2; D is possibly TRBD1 (6 bases). Deletions cut 9 bases from V and 3 bases from J, with 11 bases between. CDR1 is ENHRY, CDR2 SYGVKD, per germline. The CDR3 length is 12 residues. The CDR3 protein is CAIKGEYYGYTF. The CDR3 DNA sequence: TGTGCCATTAAGGGGGAATACTATGGCTACACCTTC.